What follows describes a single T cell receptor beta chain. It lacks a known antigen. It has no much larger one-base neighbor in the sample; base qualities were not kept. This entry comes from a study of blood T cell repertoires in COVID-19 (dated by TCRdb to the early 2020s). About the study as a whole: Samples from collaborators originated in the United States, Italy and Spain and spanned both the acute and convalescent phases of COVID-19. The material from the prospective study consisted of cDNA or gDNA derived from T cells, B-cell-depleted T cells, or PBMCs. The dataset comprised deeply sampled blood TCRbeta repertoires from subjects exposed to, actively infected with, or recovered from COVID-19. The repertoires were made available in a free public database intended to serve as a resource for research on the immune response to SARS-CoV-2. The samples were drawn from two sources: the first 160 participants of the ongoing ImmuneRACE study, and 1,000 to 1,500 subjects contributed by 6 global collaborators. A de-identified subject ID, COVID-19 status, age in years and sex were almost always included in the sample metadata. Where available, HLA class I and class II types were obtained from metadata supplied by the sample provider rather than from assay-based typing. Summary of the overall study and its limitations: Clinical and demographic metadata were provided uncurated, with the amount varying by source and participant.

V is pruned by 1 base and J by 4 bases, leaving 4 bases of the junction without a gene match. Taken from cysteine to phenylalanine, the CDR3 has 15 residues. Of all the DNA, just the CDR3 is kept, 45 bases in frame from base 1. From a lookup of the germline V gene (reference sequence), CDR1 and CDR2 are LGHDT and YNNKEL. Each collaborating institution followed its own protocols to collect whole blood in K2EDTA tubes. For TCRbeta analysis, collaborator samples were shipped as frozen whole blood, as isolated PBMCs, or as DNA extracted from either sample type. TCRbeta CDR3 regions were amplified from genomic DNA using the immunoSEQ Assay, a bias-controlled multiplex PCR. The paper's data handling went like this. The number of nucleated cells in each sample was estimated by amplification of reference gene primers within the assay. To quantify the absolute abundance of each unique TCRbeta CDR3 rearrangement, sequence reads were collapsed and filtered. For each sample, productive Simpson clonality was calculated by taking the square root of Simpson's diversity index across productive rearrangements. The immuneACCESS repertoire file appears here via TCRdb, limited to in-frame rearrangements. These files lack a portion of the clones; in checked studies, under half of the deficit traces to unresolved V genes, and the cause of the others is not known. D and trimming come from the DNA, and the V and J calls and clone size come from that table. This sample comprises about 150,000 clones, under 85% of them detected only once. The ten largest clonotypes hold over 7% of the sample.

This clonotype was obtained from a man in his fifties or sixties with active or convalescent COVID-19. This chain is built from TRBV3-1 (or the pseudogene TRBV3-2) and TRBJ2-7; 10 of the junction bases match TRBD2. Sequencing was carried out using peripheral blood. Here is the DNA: TGTGCCAGCAGCCAAGGGACTAGCGGTGTATACGAGCAGTACTTC. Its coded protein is CASSQGTSGVYEQYF.